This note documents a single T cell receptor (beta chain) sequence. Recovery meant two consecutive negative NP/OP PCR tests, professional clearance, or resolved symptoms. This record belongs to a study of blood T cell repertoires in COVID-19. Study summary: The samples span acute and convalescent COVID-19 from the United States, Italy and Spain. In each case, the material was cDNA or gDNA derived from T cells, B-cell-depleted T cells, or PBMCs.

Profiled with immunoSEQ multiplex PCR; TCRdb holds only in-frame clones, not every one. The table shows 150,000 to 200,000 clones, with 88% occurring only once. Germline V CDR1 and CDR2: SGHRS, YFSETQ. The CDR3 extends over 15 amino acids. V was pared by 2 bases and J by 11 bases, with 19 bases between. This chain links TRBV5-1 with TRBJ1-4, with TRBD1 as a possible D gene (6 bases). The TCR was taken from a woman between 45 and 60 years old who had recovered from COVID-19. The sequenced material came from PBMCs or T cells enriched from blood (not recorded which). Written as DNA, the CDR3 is TGCGCCAGCAGCTTAGACGGCCGTTTGGGGGCGAAACTGTTTTTT. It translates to CASSLDGRLGAKLFF.